These T cell receptor beta chains were read from a single sample in a study of T cells in localized non-small cell lung cancer. Clones were read by immunoSEQ multiplex PCR, and TCRdb kept only the in-frame ones, dropping some. The profile covers some 30,000 clones, with approximately 72% appearing a single time and less than 45% taken by the ten largest. The source material was peripheral blood, sampled before any cancer treatment. The receptor set was obtained from an older male donor with stage II squamous cell lung carcinoma. Each CDR3 is given with its conserved first and last residue. The D gene is left open where the match is weak. Rows may omit the clone size; those that give it use once, few, many or a size class.

clone_size cdr3_length d_call j_call v_call cdr3_nt cdr3_aa
NA 19 TRBD1 TRBJ1-5 TRBV4-1 TGCGCCAGCAGCCAAGATTTTGCCGGGACAGGGGGACGAAATCAGCCCCAGCATTTT CASSQDFAGTGGRNQPQHF
NA 13 NA TRBJ1-6 TRBV11-3 TGTGCCAGCAGCTTAGACAGGGAATCACCCCTCCACTTT CASSLDRESPLHF
few 11 NA TRBJ1-1 TRBV28 TGTGCCAGCAGGACGACTACTGAAGCTTTCTTT CASRTTTEAFF
NA 17 NA TRBJ2-7 TRBV4-1 TGCGCCAGCAGCCGCCCCCGCGCTGAAGGCGGGTCCTACGAGCAGTACTTC CASSRPRAEGGSYEQYF
NA 16 NA TRBJ2-5 TRBV5-8 TGTGCCAGCAGCTCCGGACTATCAGTCAACAAAGAGACCCAGTACTTC CASSSGLSVNKETQYF
NA 15 NA TRBJ2-2 TRBV5-6 TGTGCCAGCAGCTTGGAAGGGCCGGGTGCTGGGGAGCTGTTTTTT CASSLEGPGAGELFF
NA 15 NA TRBJ1-3 TRBV30 TGTGCCTGGAGACGAACGGAGCTCACTGGAAACACCATATATTTT CAWRRTELTGNTIYF
once 16 NA TRBJ2-2 TRBV30 TGTGCCTGGAGTGTACTCTCGTTACGGGGCTCCGGGGAGCTGTTTTTT CAWSVLSLRGSGELFF
NA 18 NA TRBJ2-4 TRBV7-3 TGTGCCAGCAGCTTAGATGTTGGGAGCAGACGAGCCAAAAACATTCAGTACTTC CASSLDVGSRRAKNIQYF
NA 15 NA TRBJ2-7 TRBV7-4 TGTGCCAGCAGCTTAGAGGGGACATCCCACTACGAGCAGTACTTC CASSLEGTSHYEQYF
NA 14 NA TRBJ2-5 TRBV28 TGTGCCAGCAGGGGCCGGTACATCCAAGAGACCCAGTACTTC CASRGRYIQETQYF
NA 16 TRBD1 TRBJ1-2 TRBV11-3 TGTGCCAGCAGCTTAGGGACAGGGATCCTCAACTATGGCTACACCTTC CASSLGTGILNYGYTF
NA 11 NA TRBJ1-1 TRBV30 TGTGCCTGGAGAACCCGGGGGGGAGCTTTCTTT CAWRTRGGAFF
NA 13 NA TRBJ1-4 TRBV19 TGTGCCAGTAGTAGCCGATCCGGCGAAAAACTGTTTTTT CASSSRSGEKLFF
NA 14 NA TRBJ2-7 TRBV7-8 TGTGCCAGCAGCTTAGAGGCCACTTTCTACGAGCAGTACTTC CASSLEATFYEQYF
NA 11 NA TRBJ1-1 TRBV29-1 TGCAGCGTTGTCCCAGGGACTGAAGCTTTCTTT CSVVPGTEAFF
NA 19 TRBD2 TRBJ2-1 TRBV7-2 TGTGCCAGCAGCTTTCTCTCCCGGACTAGCGGGAGTCCCTACAATGAGCAGTTCTTC CASSFLSRTSGSPYNEQFF
once 15 NA TRBJ2-1 TRBV19 TGTGCCAGTAGTATAGATCAGCTCGGTTACAATGAGCAGTTCTTC CASSIDQLGYNEQFF
NA 16 TRBD2 TRBJ2-3 TRBV11-1 TGTGCCAGCAGCTGGACTAGCGGTTCCCGCACAGATACGCAGTATTTT CASSWTSGSRTDTQYF
NA 18 TRBD1 TRBJ2-2 TRBV7-3 TGTGCCAGCAGCTTAATTCCGGGACAGGGGGCAAGGGCCGGGGAGCTGTTTTTT CASSLIPGQGARAGELFF
NA 16 TRBD1 TRBJ2-1 TRBV6-5 TGTGCCAGCAGTTACTCGTTCGGGACAGGGGTCCATGAGCAGTTCTTC CASSYSFGTGVHEQFF
NA 13 NA TRBJ1-1 TRBV2 TGTGCCAGCAGTGAATTAGAGAACACTGAAGCTTTCTTT CASSELENTEAFF
NA 14 NA TRBJ2-7 TRBV6-1 TGTGCCAGCAGTGAACCTGAGGGAGGATACGAGCAGTACTTC CASSEPEGGYEQYF
NA 15 NA TRBJ1-2 TRBV6-5 TGTGCCAGCGGAACCCCCGGACAGTTAAACTATGGCTACACCTTC CASGTPGQLNYGYTF
NA 15 TRBD2 TRBJ2-1 TRBV5-8 TGTGCCAGCAGCCAGCGACTAGCGAGACTCAATGAGCAGTTCTTC CASSQRLARLNEQFF
NA 16 TRBD2 TRBJ2-5 TRBV10-3 TGTGCCATAAGCGGGGGGGCTAATCGCCAACAAGAGACCCAGTACTTC CAISGGANRQQETQYF